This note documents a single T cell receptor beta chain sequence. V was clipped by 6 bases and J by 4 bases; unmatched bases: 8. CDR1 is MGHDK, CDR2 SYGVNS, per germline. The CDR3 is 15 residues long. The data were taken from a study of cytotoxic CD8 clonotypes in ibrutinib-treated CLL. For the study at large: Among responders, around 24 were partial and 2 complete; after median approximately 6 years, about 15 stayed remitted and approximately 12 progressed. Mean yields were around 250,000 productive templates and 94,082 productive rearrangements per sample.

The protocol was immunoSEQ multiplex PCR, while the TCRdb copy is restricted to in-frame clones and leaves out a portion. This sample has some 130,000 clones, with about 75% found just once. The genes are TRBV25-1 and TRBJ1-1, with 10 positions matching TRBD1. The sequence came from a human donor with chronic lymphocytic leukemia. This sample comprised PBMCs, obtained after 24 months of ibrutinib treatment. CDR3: CASSEGTGVGTEAFF. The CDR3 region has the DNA TGTGCCAGCAGCGAAGGGACAGGGGTTGGCACTGAAGCTTTCTTT.